This T cell receptor (beta chain) came from a study of T cell responses to AZD1222 COVID-19 vaccine. Study-wide results and caveats: Close to half of all spike-specific TCRs reportedly target regions of the variants that are unmutated.

The length of the CDR3 is 15 residues. The ends were cut back, 3 bases at V and 0 bases at J, with 9 bases in the middle. Germline loops: CDR1 MDHEN, CDR2 SYDVKM. Turning to this clone: Its antigen remains unidentified.

Libraries were prepared by immunoSEQ multiplex PCR; TCRdb keeps only in-frame clonotypes and omits some of them. The table lists about 75,000 clones, approximately 88% of them singletons. The rearrangement links TRBV28 to TRBJ1-5; perhaps TRBD1 as D (5 bases). The TCR sequence derives from an adult who received the MenACWY meningococcal vaccine as a control. Sequenced here: peripheral blood, sampled 28 days after the second dose of the MenACWY control vaccine. DNA of the CDR3: TGTGCCAGCAGTTTGGTAGGGGCTAGCAATCAGCCCCAGCATTTT. Residues: CASSLVGASNQPQHF.